Reported below is one T cell receptor beta chain. Per the germline V gene, CDR1 is DFQATT and CDR2 is SNEGSKA (reference sequence). The V and J ends lost 3 bases and 5 bases respectively, with 20 bases between them. This CDR3 contains 16 residues. Blood CD8+ and CD4+ T cells underwent high-throughput TCR beta sequencing. These data come from a study of CD8 T cells in Susac syndrome. It was with random hexamers that about 0.45 to 1 ug RNA was reverse transcribed. TCRdb used MiXCR to reprocess the immunoSEQ multiplex PCR reads, holding one entry per CDR3 protein. Of about 280,000 distinct CDR3 sequences in the sample, roughly 84% were seen once.

The chain recombines TRBV20-1 with TRBJ1-5; D unclear. The sequence was collected from a human donor with multiple sclerosis. The sequenced sample was CD8+ T cells from PBMCs. CDR3 amino acids: CSASSVGQSEHQPQHF. CDR3 bases: TGCAGTGCTAGTTCGGTTGGGCAGTCCGAGCATCAGCCCCAGCATTTT.